Listed here are 18 T cell receptor beta chains from one sample, sequenced in a study of Ad26.COV2.S vaccination and SARS-CoV-2 variants. As for treatment: some 20 received Ad26.COV2.S at low or high dose, single or two shots; about 5 received placebo; per-sample allocation not given. Material that was analyzed had been drawn on day 63 after the first vaccine or placebo injection. Sequencing was performed with immunoSEQ multiplex PCR; in TCRdb, only in-frame clones are kept and a portion is missing. The table shows a few hundred thousand clones, with 88% occurring only once. Sequencing was performed on peripheral blood, taken in a trial of Ad26.COV2.S vaccine versus placebo. These receptors were taken from a person aged 18-65 years who received the Ad26.COV2.S COVID-19 vaccine or a placebo.

The chain combines TRBV15 with TRBJ2-1; D is possibly TRBD1 (6 bases). Germline CDR1 LNHNV, CDR2 YYDKDF (reference sequence). The CDR3 loop spans 14 amino acids. Trimming removed 4 bases from V and 5 bases from J, with 12 bases in between. The CDR3 nucleotides read TGTGCCACCAGCACCGACAGGATGGACAATGAGCAGTTCTTC. It is translated as CATSTDRMDNEQFF. Drawing the rest from reference TRBV15 and TRBJ2-1, the complete variable domain is DAMVIQNPRYQVTQFGKPVTLSCSQTLNHNVMYWYQQKSSQAPKLLFHYYDKDFNNEADTPDNFQSRRPNTSFCFLDIRSPGLGDTAMYLCATSTDRMDNEQFFGPGTRLTVL.

The gene calls are TRBV10-3 and TRBJ1-1; D call uncertain. There are 15 residues in the CDR3. The V gene's germline CDR1 is ENHRY and CDR2 SYGVKD. V shed 2 bases and J shed 4 bases, with 14 bases lying between them. The CDR3 coding sequence is TGTGCCATCAGTGAGAAGATGGATGGGAGCACTGAAGCTTTCTTT. Its translation: CAISEKMDGSTEAFF.

This clone was seen once. The chain joins TRBV12-3 or TRBV12-4 to TRBJ2-3; D is uncertain. Deletions cut 5 bases from V and 8 bases from J, with 11 bases between. The CDR3 contains 12 residues. The CDR3 sequence is CASSLQATTQYF. Written as DNA, the CDR3 is TGTGCCAGCAGTCTTCAGGCGACTACGCAGTATTTT.

This clone was observed once. The rearrangement uses TRBV6-5 and TRBJ2-7, with a weak D call TRBD1 (6 bases). Germline-derived CDR1 and CDR2 are MNHEY and SVGAGI. The CDR3 is made up of 15 amino acids. Trimming shortened V by 6 bases and J by 0 bases, and 15 bases separated the two germline ends. The DNA for the CDR3 is TGTGCCAGCAGCGATTGGACAGACTTCTCCTACGAGCAGTACTTC. Its translation: CASSDWTDFSYEQYF.

The chain employs TRBV30 and TRBJ2-5; no clear D gene. Trimming left V 1 base short and J 2 bases short, with 8 bases between. Germline V gives CDR1 GTSNPN, CDR2 SVGIG (reference sequence). CDR3 length: 13 residues. As DNA, the CDR3 is TGTGCCTGGAGTGAGGCGCATCAAGAGACCCAGTACTTC. Translated, it gives CAWSEAHQETQYF.

This clone was recorded a few times. The rearrangement uses TRBV19 and TRBJ2-3; TRBD2 matches 10 bases. This CDR3 is 16 amino acids long. Trimming at V came to 0 bases and at J to 2 bases, leaving 2 bases not matched to a gene. Germline values: CDR1 LNHDA, CDR2 SQIVND (reference sequence). CDR3 coding DNA: TGTGCCAGTAGTATAGAACTAGCGGGGTTCACAGATACGCAGTATTTT. It translates to CASSIELAGFTDTQYF.

V is TRBV14 and J is TRBJ1-5; weak D call: TRBD1 (6 bases). The V end was cut by 5 bases, the J end by 1 base, with 9 bases between. This CDR3 comprises 14 residues. Germline-derived CDR1 and CDR2 are SGHDN and FVKESK. The CDR3 is CASSSGESNQPQHF. The CDR3 coding sequence is TGTGCCAGCAGCTCAGGGGAGAGCAATCAGCCCCAGCATTTT.

This clone was found a few times. The chain combines TRBV4-1 with TRBJ1-6; no clear D gene. V lost 1 base and J 0 bases, leaving 10 bases between the germline ends. CDR1 MGHRA and CDR2 YSYEKL come from the germline V gene. This CDR3 is 17 amino acids long. The CDR3 here is CASSQVASSSYNSPLHF. In DNA, the CDR3 is TGCGCCAGCAGCCAAGTCGCCAGTAGCTCCTATAATTCACCCCTCCACTTT.

This CDR3 is CSVARGQGPYEQYF. CDR3 DNA sequence: TGCAGCGTTGCCCGGGGACAGGGGCCCTACGAGCAGTACTTC. The J gene is TRBJ2-7, the V gene TRBV29-1; 10 positions agree with TRBD1. J gave up 2 bases and V 4 bases, and 5 bases lay outside the gene matches. This CDR3 is built from 14 residues. CDR1 and CDR2 from the germline V gene are SQVTM and ANQGSEA.

The chain is built from TRBV6-2 or TRBV6-3 and TRBJ1-1, with 10 positions matching TRBD1. Germline CDR1 MNHEY, CDR2 SVGEGT. The trim removed 4 bases at V and 6 bases at J, leaving 11 bases unmatched. The CDR3 has 16 residues. The DNA for the CDR3 is TGTGCCAGCAGTTTAAGAGACAGGGGGCGTAAATCTGAAGCTTTCTTT. This translates into CASSLRDRGRKSEAFF.

The chain employs TRBV5-5 and TRBJ1-5; D might be TRBD1 (6 bases). CDR3 length: 14 residues. The germline V and J ends were trimmed by 4 bases and 4 bases, with 12 bases remaining between them. Germline V gene data show CDR1 as SGHKS and CDR2 as YYEKEE (reference sequence). CDR3 sequence: CASSLAGENQPQHF. The DNA of the CDR3 is TGTGCCAGCAGCCTGGCAGGGGAGAATCAGCCCCAGCATTTT.

This clone was seen a few times. The rearrangement uses TRBV28 and TRBJ2-7; D remains unclear. The CDR3 sequence is 10 residues long. The germline CDR1 and CDR2 sequences are MDHEN and SYDVKM. V dropped 3 bases and J dropped 5 bases, with 2 bases sitting between them. CDR3 in DNA: TGTGCCAGCAGTTTCGACGAGCAGTACTTC. Residues: CASSFDEQYF.

This chain connects TRBV12-3 or TRBV12-4 to TRBJ2-7; 8 bases are a match to TRBD2. J gave up 7 bases and V 2 bases, and 4 bases lay outside the gene matches. The CDR3 runs to 13 residues. CDR3 sequence reads: CASSLIGGEEQYF. CDR3 DNA: TGTGCCAGCAGTTTAATCGGGGGGGAGGAGCAGTACTTC.

The chain is built from TRBV6-2 or TRBV6-3 and TRBJ1-1; no clear D gene. Germline V gene sequence: CDR1 MNHEY, CDR2 SVGEGT. The CDR3 has 16 amino acids. The V gene lost 0 bases and the J gene lost 0 bases, with 11 bases spanning the gap. In DNA, the CDR3 is TGTGCCAGCAGTTACTCGCTTGCAGTCATGAACACTGAAGCTTTCTTT. It specifies CASSYSLAVMNTEAFF.

The chain employs TRBV5-1 and TRBJ2-1, with TRBD1 matching over 9 bases. CDR3 size: 16 residues. The V gene end was trimmed by 4 bases and the J gene end by 1 base; junction bases not matched to a gene: 6. Germline values: CDR1 SGHRS, CDR2 YFSETQ. The chain's CDR3 is CASSPGTGRSYNEQFF. The CDR3 region has the DNA TGCGCCAGCAGCCCCGGGACAGGGCGATCCTACAATGAGCAGTTCTTC.

CDR3 DNA: TGTGCCAGCCAGATGCGACAGAGGTACCAAGAGACCCAGTACTTC. Protein sequence: CASQMRQRYQETQYF. This chain joins TRBV28 and TRBJ2-5; tentative D call: TRBD1 (5 bases). Germline CDR1 MDHEN, CDR2 SYDVKM. This CDR3 is 15 amino acids long. With 8 bases removed from V and 0 bases from J, the gap between germline ends came to 16 bases.

This chain joins TRBV30 and TRBJ2-1, with TRBD2 matching 9 bases. Per germline, CDR1 GTSNPN and CDR2 SVGIG (reference sequence). The length of the CDR3 is 14 residues. The V and J ends lost 4 bases and 4 bases, in that order; junction bases with no gene match: 5. The CDR3 bases are TGTGCCTGGACCAGCGGGGGGCCATACAATGAGCAGTTCTTC. Translation: CAWTSGGPYNEQFF.

The rearrangement uses TRBV19 and TRBJ2-7; D is uncertain. Germline V gene sequence: CDR1 LNHDA, CDR2 SQIVND (reference sequence). This CDR3 has 15 amino acids. V dropped 2 bases and J dropped 3 bases, with 14 bases sitting between them. The DNA of the CDR3 is TGTGCCAGTAGTATAAAAACAGAATCGGGCTACGAGCAGTACTTC. This encodes CASSIKTESGYEQYF.